This T cell receptor (beta chain) was sequenced for a study of PD-1 blockade in classical Hodgkin lymphoma. Study-level results: Any patient who commenced nivolumab under 1 year after ASCT was excluded. The baseline diversity of complete responders showed similarity to that of newly diagnosed patients. Factors driving the repertoire differences, possibly disease activity or prior therapy, remain undefined. Whereas CD4+ TCR diversity had risen significantly by C4D1, CD8+ TCR diversity had not.

The table came from immunoSEQ multiplex PCR; TCRdb's copy has only in-frame clones and leaves some out. The table shows roughly 40,000 clones, with around three fifths occurring only once. Regarding this clone: Its antigen is still unknown.

V lost 1 base and J 0 bases, leaving 3 bases between the germline ends. CDR3 length: 13 amino acids. Looked up from germline, CDR1 is SEHNR and CDR2 is FQNEAQ (reference sequence). Time point meaning: cycle 4 day 1 (C4D1), after more than five weeks of nivolumab. Relapse after autologous stem cell transplantation occurred in every patient, and brentuximab vedotin exposure varied. V gene TRBV7-9 combines with J gene TRBJ2-5; D not certain. This receptor was taken from a human donor with classical Hodgkin lymphoma. Material: peripheral blood mononuclear cells (PBMCs), obtained before the fourth cycle of nivolumab. CDR3 sequence: CASSLENQETQYF. CDR3 nucleotides: TGTGCCAGCAGCTTAGAGAACCAAGAGACCCAGTACTTC.